This TCR beta chain was recovered during a study of Graves' ophthalmopathy and Graves' hyperthyroidism. The overall study: Researchers obtained peripheral blood at initial diagnosis, before any treatment had begun. Whole-study results and caveats: The majority of expanded thyroid clonotypes above 0.001 frequency also occurred in blood.

Each hyperthyroidism patient was newly diagnosed, with under 2 months' duration, and aged 18 to 65. PBMCs were isolated from an approximately 10 ml sample of fresh peripheral blood. This clonotype was detected ten times or more. Its antigen remains unknown. TCR beta CDR3 regions were amplified from RNA transcripts. Second-round multiplex PCR came after first-round RT-PCR with HTBI primers. TCRdb itself ran the multiplex PCR reads through MiXCR, one entry per CDR3 protein. The profile covers roughly 610,000 distinct CDR3 sequences, with approximately 21% appearing a single time and approximately 7.7% taken by the ten largest. The germline CDR1 and CDR2 sequences are LNHDA and SQIVND (reference sequence). The ends were cut back, 2 bases at V and 6 bases at J, with 16 bases in the middle. This CDR3 contains 15 residues.

The chain carries TRBV19 and TRBJ1-1, with no clear D. The sequence came from a woman aged 18-29 years with stable Graves' hyperthyroidism. Some clones in this sample may be carry-over from other donors' samples. Sequencing input: peripheral blood. CDR3 bases: TGTGCCAGTAGTATAACAGTTGGTGTTAGTTCTGAAGCTTTCTTT. It codes for CASSITVGVSSEAFF. Full variable domain (missing parts from reference TRBV19 and TRBJ1-1): DGGITQSPKYLFRKEGQNVTLSCEQNLNHDAMYWYRQDPGQGLRLIYYSQIVNDFQKGDIAEGYSVSREKKESFPLTVTSAQKNPTAFYLCASSITVGVSSEAFFGQGTRLTVV.